This note documents a single T cell receptor (beta chain) sequence. These data come from a study of blood T cell repertoires in COVID-19. For the study at large: Whether acute or convalescent, the COVID-19 samples came from the United States, Italy and Spain. Nucleic acid was either cDNA or gDNA, and it came from T cells, B-cell-depleted T cells, or PBMCs.

In the authors' methods: Amplification of reference gene primers provided the estimated nucleated cell counts. Sequenced by immunoSEQ multiplex PCR; TCRdb stores in-frame clones only, minus some. V and J calls plus clone size are reproduced from that table; the DNA served to infer D and trimming. The repertoire holds 250,000 to 350,000 clones, 90% seen once, with around 4.5% in the top ten. Germline V gene sequence: CDR1 SGDLS, CDR2 YYNGEE. This CDR3 has 15 amino acids. Trimming removed 3 bases at V and 2 bases at J, with 12 bases between. Sequenced: PBMCs or T cells enriched from blood (not recorded which). The receptor's source is a woman in her late teens or twenties with acute COVID-19. The chain has TRBV9 and TRBJ2-1, with D maybe TRBD1 (6 bases). CDR3 amino acids: CASSAQQGAYNEQFF. CDR3 nucleotides: TGTGCCAGCAGCGCTCAACAGGGTGCCTACAATGAGCAGTTCTTC.